The 16 T cell receptor beta chains given below trace back to one sample, sequenced in a study of shared clonotypes between healthy human individuals. Clones were sequenced by immunoSEQ multiplex PCR, and TCRdb holds only the in-frame ones, with some missing. The data contain roughly 650,000 clones, about 97% of them seen just once; the ten biggest clones take up 0.057%. Sequences were obtained from naive CD4+ T cells sorted from blood. The subset here: CD45RA+ positively selected. The receptors originated from a woman in her twenties or thirties in good health.

V usage is TRBV7-9 and J usage is TRBJ2-1, with D possibly being TRBD1 (5 bases). CDR3 size: 15 residues. Per germline, CDR1 SEHNR and CDR2 FQNEAQ (reference sequence). V was clipped by 7 bases and J by 3 bases, with 16 bases between them. This CDR3 is CASTHGQGGYNEQFF. As DNA, the CDR3 is TGTGCCAGCACCCACGGGCAGGGCGGCTACAATGAGCAGTTCTTC.

The rearrangement joins TRBV10-3 to TRBJ2-5, with D possibly called TRBD1 or TRBD2 (6 bases each). The germline gives CDR1 ENHRY, CDR2 SYGVKD. The CDR3 sequence is 13 residues long. Trimming removed 11 bases at V and 2 bases at J, with 15 bases between. The chain's CDR3 is CALQRGLQETQYF. The CDR3 DNA reads as TGTGCCCTCCAACGGGGGCTTCAAGAGACCCAGTACTTC.

The rearrangement joins TRBV2 to TRBJ2-1; TRBD1 matches at 8 bases. Unmatched junction bases numbered 12, after V lost 0 bases and J lost 5 bases. The germline gives CDR1 SNHLY, CDR2 FYNNEI. The CDR3 runs to 18 residues. The CDR3 region has the DNA TGTGCCAGCAGTGAAGCACCCACCGGGACAGGTATCGACAATGAGCAGTTCTTC. Its protein is CASSEAPTGTGIDNEQFF.

The chain combines TRBV29-1 with TRBJ2-3; D is unresolved. Per the germline V gene, CDR1 is SQVTM and CDR2 is ANQGSEA. V dropped 5 bases and J dropped 0 bases, with 9 bases sitting between them. CDR3 size: 13 residues. The CDR3 sequence: CSVHGVSTDTQYF. In DNA, the CDR3 is TGCAGCGTTCACGGAGTGAGCACAGATACGCAGTATTTT.

The chain couples TRBV7-5 to TRBJ1-5; the tabulated D call, TRBD1, remains unverified against the DNA. TRBV7-5 corresponds to a pseudogene. The CDR3 contains 21 residues. The CDR3 DNA reads TGTGTCAGAAGCCCAACCCTCTCAAGACAGGGATGGGCCGATAGCAATCAGCCCCAGCATTTT. Translating gives CVRSPTLSRQGWADSNQPQHF.

This clone has just one count. V usage is TRBV6-6 and J usage is TRBJ2-3; TRBD2 matches 14 bases. V lost 10 bases and J lost 4; bases outside the gene matches: 4. The germline gives CDR1 MNHNY, CDR2 SVGAGI (reference sequence). This CDR3 contains 14 residues. CDR3 residues: CATMTSGRADTQYF. CDR3 DNA sequence: TGTGCCACTATGACTAGCGGGAGGGCAGATACGCAGTATTTT.

This chain connects TRBV11-2 to TRBJ2-7, with 8 positions matching TRBD2. From germline, CDR1 is SGHAT and CDR2 FQNNGV. J was trimmed by 0 bases and V by 5 bases; bases with no gene match: 18. This CDR3 region has 19 residues. CDR3 DNA: TGTGCCAGCAGCCCCGGAGTAGGGCTAGCGGGTTCCCTCTCCTACGAGCAGTACTTC. Protein sequence: CASSPGVGLAGSLSYEQYF. Filled out from reference TRBV11-2 and TRBJ2-7, the complete variable domain reads EAGVAQSPRYKIIEKRQSVAFWCNPISGHATLYWYQQILGQGPKLLIQFQNNGVVDDSQLPKDRFSAERLKGVDSTLKIQPAKLEDSAVYLCASSPGVGLAGSLSYEQYFGPGTRLTVT.

The chain has TRBV5-1 and TRBJ2-2, with 8 bases lining up with TRBD1. Germline loops: CDR1 SGHRS, CDR2 YFSETQ. The CDR3 length is 15 residues. Germline trimming cut 4 bases from V and 4 bases from J; bases unmatched to any gene: 6. CDR3 loop: CASSATGDSTGELFF. The DNA for the CDR3 is TGCGCCAGCAGCGCGACAGGGGATAGCACCGGGGAGCTGTTTTTT.

The chain couples TRBV5-4 to TRBJ2-1; 7 bases agree with TRBD2. The CDR3 runs to 15 residues. CDR1 and CDR2 from the germline V gene are SGHNT and YYREEE (reference sequence). With 5 bases clipped from V and 0 bases from J, the junction kept 5 bases outside the gene matches. CDR3 nucleotides: TGTGCCAGCAGTTCGGGGGGAAACTCCTACAATGAGCAGTTCTTC. Protein product: CASSSGGNSYNEQFF.

The chain recombines TRBV10-1 with TRBJ2-2; perhaps TRBD2 as D (6 bases). The germline V gene encodes CDR1 WNHNN and CDR2 SYGVQD (reference sequence). The V end was cut by 3 bases, the J end by 4 bases, with 9 bases between. This CDR3 region has 14 residues. The CDR3 is CASSEGTSTGELFF. The CDR3 DNA reads as TGCGCCAGCAGTGAAGGGACTTCCACCGGGGAGCTGTTTTTT.

The chain links TRBV28 to TRBJ1-5; 8 bases are a match to TRBD1. V lost 6 bases, J lost 9 bases, and 10 bases stayed unmatched. The CDR3 covers 14 residues. The germline V gene encodes CDR1 MDHEN and CDR2 SYDVKM. In DNA form, the CDR3 reads TGTGCCAGCAGCGACGGACAGGGAGTGCGGCCCCAGCATTTT. It yields the protein CASSDGQGVRPQHF.

This chain's CDR3 is CASIDRVAANEKLFF. In DNA, the CDR3 is TGTGCCAGCATAGACAGGGTTGCGGCTAATGAAAAACTGTTTTTT. The chain recombines TRBV6-6 with TRBJ1-4; 7 bases map to TRBD1. The germline V gene encodes CDR1 MNHNY and CDR2 SVGAGI (reference sequence). This CDR3 region has 15 residues. V was clipped by 7 bases and J by 3 bases; unmatched bases: 8.

This chain connects TRBV7-9 to TRBJ2-3, with D tentatively TRBD2 (6 bases). The CDR3 sequence is 15 residues long. The V gene's germline CDR1 is SEHNR and CDR2 FQNEAQ (reference sequence). V dropped 6 bases and J dropped 2 bases, with 15 bases sitting between them. The CDR3 region has the DNA TGTGCCAGCAGTCTCTTTGCGGGGTACACAGATACGCAGTATTTT. Amino acids: CASSLFAGYTDTQYF.

The rearrangement uses TRBV15 and TRBJ2-7; TRBD1 matches at 9 bases. Germline V gives CDR1 LNHNV, CDR2 YYDKDF (reference sequence). The CDR3 spans 15 residues. With V trimmed by 5 bases and J by 6 bases, 11 bases remained unmatched. The CDR3 DNA reads TGTGCCACCAGCTTGGGACAGGGTGTGATGGGCGAGCAGTACTTC. This encodes CATSLGQGVMGEQYF. The full variable domain, with the rest looked up from reference TRBV15 and TRBJ2-7, is DAMVIQNPRYQVTQFGKPVTLSCSQTLNHNVMYWYQQKSSQAPKLLFHYYDKDFNNEADTPDNFQSRRPNTSFCFLDIRSPGLGDTAMYLCATSLGQGVMGEQYFGPGTRLTVT.

CDR3 in DNA: TGTGCCATCAGTCCGGGAATGAACACTGAAGCTTTCTTT. Residues: CAISPGMNTEAFF. The V gene is TRBV10-3, the J gene TRBJ1-1, with unresolved D. In germline, CDR1 is ENHRY, CDR2 SYGVKD. Trimming removed 5 bases from V and 0 bases from J, with 7 bases in between. The CDR3 length is 13 residues.

The chain uses TRBV11-3 and TRBJ2-2; no definite D call. The germline V gene has CDR1 SGHNT and CDR2 YENEEA. Trimming cost V 2 bases and J 5 bases, with 6 bases left between them. CDR3 length: 13 residues. CDR3 amino acids: CASSLNPTGELFF. CDR3 nucleotide sequence: TGTGCCAGCAGCTTAAATCCGACCGGGGAGCTGTTTTTT.